These 5 T cell receptor beta chains share one sample of origin, sequenced in a study of cytomegalovirus exposure and HLA in healthy donors. The study ran its PCR with 60 Vbeta and 13 Jbeta primers. Clones were read by immunoSEQ multiplex PCR, and TCRdb kept only the in-frame ones, dropping some. The data contain approximately 100,000 clones, approximately 80% of them singletons. Sequencing was carried out using PBMCs. These receptors originate from a man aged 40-49 years in good health and CMV-seropositive.

This chain joins TRBV6-5 and TRBJ1-5, with 7 nucleotides matching TRBD1. Germline-derived CDR1 and CDR2 are MNHEY and SVGAGI. The CDR3 covers 12 residues. V lost 6 bases to trimming and J lost 7 bases; unmatched junction nucleotides: 3. CDR3 nucleotide sequence: TGTGCCAGCAGAAACAGGGGCCAGCCCCAGCATTTT. Amino acid sequence: CASRNRGQPQHF.

The chain combines TRBV5-4 with TRBJ1-2, with 7 bases matching TRBD1. The junction had 16 bases not matched to a gene; V was cut back by 3 bases and J by 5 bases. The CDR3 consists of 17 residues. The germline V gene encodes CDR1 SGHNT and CDR2 YYREEE (reference sequence). CDR3 coding DNA: TGTGCCAGCAGCTCCCCGGGACAGTTTATGGGGAGGTATGGCTACACCTTC. Protein sequence: CASSSPGQFMGRYGYTF. Complete variable domain (other parts from reference TRBV5-4 and TRBJ1-2): ETGVTQSPTHLIKTRGQQVTLRCSSQSGHNTVSWYQQALGQGPQFIFQYYREEENGRGNFPPRFSGLQFPNYSSELNVNALELDDSALYLCASSSPGQFMGRYGYTFGSGTRLTVV.

The chain links TRBV5-6 to TRBJ2-1; 8 nucleotides line up with TRBD1. CDR3 size: 15 residues. The V gene's germline CDR1 is SGHDT and CDR2 YYEEEE. After removal of 4 bases from V and 6 bases from J, the junction contained 9 bases not matched to a gene. CDR3 in DNA: TGTGCCAGCAGCCGAATCCTGGACAGGGCCAATGAGCAGTTCTTC. Its translation: CASSRILDRANEQFF.

V usage is TRBV7-2 and J usage is TRBJ1-2; 10 nucleotides match TRBD1. Germline loops: CDR1 SGHTA, CDR2 FQGNSA. J was trimmed by 2 bases and V by 5 bases; bases with no gene match: 11. The CDR3 is 17 residues long. The CDR3 nucleotides read TGTGCCAGCAGCCGGTTGACAGGGGGCGCGGGGAACTATGGCTACACCTTC. This codes for CASSRLTGGAGNYGYTF.

The rearrangement uses TRBV7-9 and TRBJ1-5; TRBD1 matches 7 bases. The ends lost 2 bases at V and 4 bases at J; junction bases unmatched: 5. The germline CDR1 and CDR2 sequences are SEHNR and FQNEAQ (reference sequence). This CDR3 contains 15 residues. The CDR3 sequence: CASSLSGGGNQPQHF. The DNA of the CDR3 is TGTGCCAGCAGCTTATCAGGGGGTGGGAATCAGCCCCAGCATTTT.